These 14 T cell receptor beta chains came from one sample sequenced in a study of CD8 T cells in Susac syndrome (dated by TCRdb to between 2019 and 2020). Library preparation used the immunoSEQ multiplex PCR assay. RNA was extracted with the RNeasy kit and about 0.5 to 1 ug was reverse transcribed using random hexamers. Using fastp at Q25 and MiXCR, TCRdb reprocessed the public reads and kept productive beta chains. Rows are combined by CDR3 protein, so each entry shows the most common genes and DNA. A total of about 120,000 distinct CDR3 sequences appear in this sample, roughly 94% of them only once. The ten largest account for around 0.28% of the sample. Sequenced: CD8+ T cells from PBMCs. These receptors were obtained from a human donor with Susac syndrome.

The chain links TRBV13 to TRBJ1-1; 8 nucleotides line up with TRBD1. The V gene's germline CDR1 is PRHDT and CDR2 FYEKMQ (reference sequence). J was trimmed by 2 bases and V by 5 bases; bases with no gene match: 16. The CDR3 spans 18 residues. CDR3 in DNA: TGTGCCAGCAGCCAACCACCCTCCCACAGGGGGGCTAACACTGAAGCTTTCTTT. This encodes CASSQPPSHRGANTEAFF.

The chain combines TRBV3-1 with TRBJ1-2; D is undetermined. Trimming stripped 0 bases from V and 8 bases from J, with 16 bases between. CDR1 is LGHDT, CDR2 YNNKEL, per germline (reference sequence). The CDR3 is 15 residues long. CDR3 sequence reads: CASSQDRRVLEGYTF. The DNA for the CDR3 is TGTGCCAGCAGCCAAGATCGTAGAGTCCTTGAAGGCTACACCTTC.

The chain employs TRBV29-1 and TRBJ2-2; D ambiguous. The length of the CDR3 is 12 residues. Germline V gives CDR1 SQVTM, CDR2 ANQGSEA. The V end lost 6 bases, the J end lost 4 bases, and 9 bases lay between the germline ends. The CDR3 region has the DNA TGCAGCGTGTATTATTTCACCGGGGAGCTGTTTTTT. Amino acids: CSVYYFTGELFF.

The genes are TRBV4-1 and TRBJ1-5; no clear D gene. Trimming cost V 0 bases and J 9 bases, with 12 bases left between them. The CDR3 extends over 14 amino acids. Per the germline V gene, CDR1 is MGHRA and CDR2 is YSYEKL. The CDR3 here is CASSQDLGGRPQHF. CDR3 DNA: TGCGCCAGCAGCCAAGATCTCGGTGGTAGGCCCCAGCATTTT.

The chain has TRBV6-2 or TRBV6-3 and TRBJ1-5; unclear D gene. Germline V gives CDR1 MNHEY, CDR2 SVGEGT. With 4 bases removed from V and 2 bases from J, the gap between germline ends came to 9 bases. This CDR3 has 14 residues. CDR3 in DNA: TGTGCCAGCAGTTCCCTGGGTGGCAATCAGCCCCAGCATTTT. This sequence encodes CASSSLGGNQPQHF.

The chain carries TRBV2 and TRBJ2-1, with 7 bases lining up with TRBD2. Per germline, CDR1 SNHLY and CDR2 FYNNEI. CDR3 length: 13 residues. V trimming: 9 bases; J trimming: 2 bases; junction bases outside the gene matches: 4. The CDR3 reads CASERGTYNEQFF. The CDR3 DNA reads TGTGCCAGTGAGCGGGGCACCTACAATGAGCAGTTCTTC.

The V and J genes are TRBV6-2 or TRBV6-3 and TRBJ1-5; D perhaps matches TRBD1 (5 bases). Germline V gives CDR1 MNHEY, CDR2 SVGEGT. The CDR3 consists of 14 residues. Trimming shortened V by 6 bases and J by 5 bases, and 14 bases separated the two germline ends. The CDR3 loop is CASSFPRVDQPQHF. The CDR3 DNA reads as TGTGCCAGCAGCTTCCCCAGGGTAGATCAGCCCCAGCATTTT.

This clonotype has a single count. The gene calls are TRBV5-6 and TRBJ1-4; no clear D. V lost 0 bases, J lost 2 bases, and 5 bases lay in between. Germline CDR1 is SGHDT and CDR2 is YYEEEE. The CDR3 has 14 amino acids. CDR3 loop: CASSLGGTNEKLFF. CDR3 in DNA: TGTGCCAGCAGCTTGGGGGGTACTAATGAAAAACTGTTTTTT.

V usage is TRBV12-3 or TRBV12-4 and J usage is TRBJ1-3, with unresolved D. Trimming took off 10 bases at V and 6 bases at J, with 7 bases between the two ends. This CDR3 has 10 residues. The CDR3 region has the DNA TGTGCCACCCTAGAAAACACCATATATTTT. Amino acid sequence: CATLENTIYF.

The rearrangement uses TRBV29-1 and TRBJ1-2, with a possible D match to TRBD1 (5 bases). This CDR3 spans 14 amino acids. The germline V and J ends were trimmed by 6 bases and 6 bases, with 20 bases remaining between them. CDR1 SQVTM and CDR2 ANQGSEA come from the germline V gene. This chain's CDR3 is CSVRRRDPFDGYTF. The CDR3 region has the DNA TGCAGCGTGAGGCGGCGGGACCCGTTTGATGGCTACACCTTC.

The gene calls are TRBV27 and TRBJ2-2; 8 nucleotides align to TRBD2. V trimming: 3 bases; J trimming: 9 bases; junction bases outside the gene matches: 9. The CDR3 length is 15 residues. Germline V CDR1 and CDR2: MNHEY, SMNVEV (reference sequence). The CDR3 sequence: CASSFHGGATRELFF. The DNA for the CDR3 is TGTGCCAGCAGTTTTCACGGGGGGGCCACACGGGAGCTGTTTTTT.

The chain recombines TRBV30 with TRBJ2-6, with 7 bases matching TRBD1. This CDR3 has 14 residues. Per germline, CDR1 GTSNPN and CDR2 SVGIG (reference sequence). V lost 5 bases to trimming and J lost 4 bases; unmatched junction nucleotides: 5. The CDR3 nucleotides read TGTGCCTGGGGAACAGGGGCCGGGGCCAACGTCCTGACTTTC. Residues: CAWGTGAGANVLTF.

The chain is built from TRBV7-9 and TRBJ1-6; D might be TRBD1 (5 bases). The V end was cut by 5 bases, the J end by 9 bases, with 17 bases between. The V gene's germline CDR1 is SEHNR and CDR2 FQNEAQ (reference sequence). The length of the CDR3 is 15 residues. In DNA form, the CDR3 reads TGTGCCAGCAGCAAGACAGTTTTGGATCTTTCACCCCTCCACTTT. This codes for CASSKTVLDLSPLHF.

The chain carries TRBV5-4 and TRBJ2-1; no firm D call. This CDR3 region has 13 residues. CDR1 is SGHNT, CDR2 YYREEE, per germline (reference sequence). Between the trimmed V and J ends, which lost 3 bases and 8 bases, there was a span of 12 bases. This CDR3 is CASSSILGDEQFF. The CDR3 DNA sequence: TGTGCCAGCAGCTCAATTCTTGGGGATGAGCAGTTCTTC.